This T cell receptor beta chain was profiled in a study of T cell responses to AZD1222 COVID-19 vaccine. Profiling relied on immunoSEQ multiplex PCR, and the TCRdb table lists in-frame clones only, not all of them. In the table there are 150,000 to 200,000 clones, 70% to 90% of which are singletons. Study findings and constraints: It was only a handful of AZD1222 recipients who were seropositive at baseline.

On this clone itself: As yet, its antigen is unknown.

The clonotype was recovered from an adult who received the AZD1222 COVID-19 vaccine. Sequenced here: peripheral blood, sampled 28 days after the second AZD1222 dose.

The CDR3 reads CASSQGHPSPLHF. CDR3 nucleotide sequence: TGCGCCAGCAGCCAAGGGCACCCTTCACCCCTCCACTTT. The V gene is TRBV4-1, the J gene TRBJ1-6; D not resolved. Trimming took off 1 base at V and 9 bases at J, with 7 bases between the two ends. Germline V gene lookup returns CDR1 MGHRA and CDR2 YSYEKL. This CDR3 has 13 residues.